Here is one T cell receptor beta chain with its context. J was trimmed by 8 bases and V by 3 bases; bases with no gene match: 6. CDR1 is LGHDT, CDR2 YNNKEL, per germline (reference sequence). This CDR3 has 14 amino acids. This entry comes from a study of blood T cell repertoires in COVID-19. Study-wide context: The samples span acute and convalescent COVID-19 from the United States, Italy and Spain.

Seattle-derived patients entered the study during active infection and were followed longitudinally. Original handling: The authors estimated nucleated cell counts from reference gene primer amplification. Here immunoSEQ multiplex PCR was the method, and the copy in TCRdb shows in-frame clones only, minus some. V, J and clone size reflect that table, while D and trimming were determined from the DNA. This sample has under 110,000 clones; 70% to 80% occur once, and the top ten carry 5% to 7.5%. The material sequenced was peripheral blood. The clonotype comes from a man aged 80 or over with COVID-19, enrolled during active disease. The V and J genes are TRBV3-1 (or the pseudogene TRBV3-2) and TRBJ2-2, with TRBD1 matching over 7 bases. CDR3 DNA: TGTGCCAGCAGCCACTACACAGGGGCGGGGGAGCTGTTTTTT. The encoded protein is CASSHYTGAGELFF.